These 29 T cell receptor beta chains share one sample of origin, sequenced in a study of identical twins. MiXCR was run by TCRdb on the 5' RACE reads, yielding one entry per CDR3 protein. This sample has 1.5 million to 2 million distinct CDR3 sequences; about 32% occur once, and the top ten carry about 0.3%. Sequenced: cord blood. Source of these receptors: a newborn girl in good health.

This chain joins TRBV20-1 and TRBJ1-6, with a weak D call TRBD1 (6 bases). The CDR3 runs 15 residues. Trimming shortened V by 0 bases and J by 5 bases, and 11 bases separated the two germline ends. The germline V gene encodes CDR1 DFQATT and CDR2 SNEGSKA (reference sequence). Written as DNA, the CDR3 is TGCAGTGCTAGAGATCCTTGGACAGATAATTCACCCCTCCACTTT. It encodes CSARDPWTDNSPLHF.

This clonotype has a count of ten or more. The J gene is TRBJ2-7, the V gene TRBV12-3 or TRBV12-4; D is unresolved. The CDR3 has 13 residues. The germline V and J ends were trimmed by 2 bases and 2 bases, with 7 bases remaining between them. The CDR3 DNA reads as TGTGCCAGCAGTTTACGCCGCCCCTACGAGCAGTACTTC. Amino acids: CASSLRRPYEQYF.

The gene calls are TRBV6-5 and TRBJ2-1, with TRBD2 identical over 7 bases. With V trimmed by 4 bases and J by 7 bases, 22 bases remained unmatched. Per germline, CDR1 MNHEY and CDR2 SVGAGI. The CDR3 is made up of 19 amino acids. The CDR3 reads CASSFRGFGGTRGRNEQFF. Written as DNA, the CDR3 is TGTGCCAGCAGTTTTCGGGGGTTCGGGGGGACCAGAGGAAGGAATGAGCAGTTCTTC.

With regard to this clonotype: At one boundary the junction diverges from the germline segment, which might be a read error. This CDR3 is CASRPGTFSNSPPHF. In DNA form, the CDR3 reads TGCGCCAGCAGACCTGGGACATTCTCGAATTCACCCCCCCACTTT. The rearrangement joins TRBV5-1 to TRBJ1-6; tentative D call: TRBD1 (6 bases). Germline V gene data show CDR1 as SGHRS and CDR2 as YFSETQ. This CDR3 comprises 15 residues.

In this sample, this clonotype turned up a few times. This chain joins TRBV20-1 and TRBJ1-4; the D gene is possibly TRBD1 (5 bases). The CDR3 is 13 amino acids. The V end lost 0 bases, the J end lost 7 bases, and 9 bases lay between the germline ends. The germline CDR1 and CDR2 sequences are DFQATT and SNEGSKA (reference sequence). The CDR3 DNA reads as TGCAGTGCTAGAGATCCCGGGGCTGAAAAACTGTTTTTT. As protein: CSARDPGAEKLFF.

This clonotype was seen a handful of times. The V call is TRBV29-1, the J call TRBJ2-4; 10 bases are shared with TRBD1. The V segment lost 1 base and the J segment 1 base; nucleotides outside the gene matches: 4. This CDR3 has 16 residues. Germline V gene lookup returns CDR1 SQVTM and CDR2 ANQGSEA. The chain's CDR3 is CSVEGRGQGAKNIQYF. The CDR3 DNA is TGCAGCGTTGAAGGGAGGGGACAGGGGGCCAAAAACATTCAGTACTTC.

This chain connects TRBV6-6 to TRBJ2-5; D might be TRBD2 (5 bases). The DNA matches TRBJ2-7 better at its end, which makes the J call doubtful. Germline V gives CDR1 MNHNY, CDR2 SVGAGI (reference sequence). The CDR3 spans 15 residues. The CDR3 region is CASSYSRGRGDEQYF. CDR3 nucleotides: TGTGCCAGCAGTTACTCGAGAGGGAGAGGTGACGAGCAGTACTTC.

V is TRBV5-1 and J is TRBJ2-7; the D is unclear. This CDR3 region has 14 residues. V gave up 4 bases and J gave up 7 bases, with 18 bases separating them. CDR1 is SGHRS, CDR2 YFSETQ, per germline. In DNA form, the CDR3 reads TGCGCCAGCAGCCCCCTAAATGCTAACAATGAGCAGTACTTC. Amino acids: CASSPLNANNEQYF.

A note on this clonotype: An end of the junction differs from the germline gene, which may be a read error. The rearrangement uses TRBV6-1 and TRBJ1-2; the match to TRBD1 covers 8 bases. The CDR3 covers 14 residues. Germline V gene data show CDR1 as MNHNS and CDR2 as SASEGT. The CDR3 sequence: CAGSEQGGLYGYTF. The DNA of the CDR3 is TGTGCCGGCAGTGAACAGGGGGGTCTCTATGGCTACACCTTC.

The chain joins TRBV12-5 to TRBJ1-1, with D maybe TRBD1 (5 bases). Between the trimmed V and J ends, which lost 3 bases and 11 bases, there was a span of 13 bases. Germline CDR1 LGHNT, CDR2 FRNRAP. The length of the CDR3 is 12 residues. This CDR3 is CASGFGDGEAFF. CDR3 bases: TGTGCTAGTGGTTTCGGGGACGGTGAGGCTTTCTTT.

V is TRBV30 and J is TRBJ1-4; D might be TRBD1 (6 bases). With 5 bases removed from V and 7 bases from J, the gap between germline ends came to 17 bases. The CDR3 runs to 14 residues. The germline V gene encodes CDR1 GTSNPN and CDR2 SVGIG (reference sequence). Here the CDR3 reads CAWENRVGGEKLFF. The CDR3 region has the DNA TGTGCCTGGGAGAACAGGGTCGGGGGTGAAAAACTGTTTTTT.

This chain connects TRBV15 to TRBJ1-5; TRBD1 might be the D (5 bases). The CDR3 runs to 13 residues. Per the germline V gene, CDR1 is LNHNV and CDR2 is YYDKDF (reference sequence). V lost 5 bases and J 4 bases, leaving 9 bases between the germline ends. This CDR3 is CATSPKGNQPQHF. The CDR3 bases are TGTGCCACCAGCCCCAAGGGGAATCAGCCCCAGCATTTT.

The gene calls are TRBV6-6 and TRBJ1-2, with 8 nucleotides matching TRBD1. This CDR3 spans 13 amino acids. V trimming: 3 bases; J trimming: 7 bases; junction bases outside the gene matches: 4. Germline CDR1 MNHNY, CDR2 SVGAGI (reference sequence). Written as DNA, the CDR3 is TGTGCCAGCAGTTATCAGGGGGCAGGTGGCTACACCTTC. Residues: CASSYQGAGGYTF.

This clonotype was detected ten times or more. This chain joins TRBV5-1 and TRBJ2-4; 7 positions match TRBD1. V was clipped by 3 bases and J by 8 bases; unmatched bases: 5. The CDR3 covers 13 residues. Per germline, CDR1 SGHRS and CDR2 YFSETQ. The CDR3 reads CASSSGQRDIQYF. As DNA, the CDR3 is TGCGCCAGCAGCTCGGGACAGAGGGACATTCAGTACTTC.

This clonotype was observed a few times. V usage is TRBV11-2 and J usage is TRBJ1-6, with TRBD1 matching 10 bases. The CDR3 is made up of 20 amino acids. V lost 0 bases, J lost 3 bases, and 11 bases stayed unmatched. CDR1 is SGHAT, CDR2 FQNNGV, per germline. CDR3 residues: CASSLDDRGRPIFYNSPLHF. The CDR3 DNA reads as TGTGCCAGCAGCTTAGATGACAGGGGGCGACCTATATTCTATAATTCACCCCTCCACTTT.

The J gene is TRBJ2-3, the V gene TRBV7-6; D gene uncertain. This CDR3 comprises 14 residues. The V end was cut by 5 bases, the J end by 5 bases, with 14 bases between. Germline CDR1 is SGHVS and CDR2 is FNYEAQ. CDR3 nucleotide sequence: TGTGCCAGCAGCGAATACAAACGGTTAGATACGCAGTATTTT. Protein: CASSEYKRLDTQYF.

The V and J genes are TRBV12-3 or TRBV12-4 and TRBJ2-2; no clear D gene. Trimming pared 4 bases from V and 5 bases from J, leaving 14 bases between. The CDR3 runs 15 residues. The CDR3 nucleotides are TGTGCCAGCAGTTCGGGCTACGAAGGAACCGGGGAGCTGTTTTTT. Translating it yields CASSSGYEGTGELFF.

J is TRBJ2-7 and V is TRBV11-1, with 9 bases aligning to TRBD1. Trimming cost V 4 bases and J 7 bases; bases outside gene matches: 14. CDR1 and CDR2 (germline): SGHAT, FQDESV (reference sequence). The length of the CDR3 is 16 residues. CDR3 sequence reads: CASSSYAAGTGNEQYF. CDR3 sequence (DNA): TGTGCCAGCAGCTCCTACGCCGCCGGGACAGGGAATGAGCAGTACTTC. The complete variable domain, with remaining parts taken from reference TRBV11-1 and TRBJ2-7, reads EAEVAQSPRYKITEKSQAVAFWCDPISGHATLYWYRQILGQGPELLVQFQDESVVDDSQLPKDRFSAERLKGVDSTLKIQPAELGDSAMYLCASSSYAAGTGNEQYFGPGTRLTVT.

This clonotype was counted a few times. The V and J genes are TRBV6-1 and TRBJ2-5, with D hard to call. Trimming pared 7 bases from V and 5 bases from J, leaving 11 bases between. CDR3 length: 12 residues. CDR1 is MNHNS, CDR2 SASEGT, per germline. The CDR3 reads CASTWSLETQYF. The CDR3 DNA sequence: TGTGCCAGCACCTGGAGTTTGGAGACCCAGTACTTC.

Only one count was recorded for this clonotype. In nucleotides, the CDR3 is TGCAGTGCTAGAGTCGGGACAGGGAACACCGGGGAGCTGTTTTTT. Its translation is CSARVGTGNTGELFF. The rearrangement links TRBV20-1 to TRBJ2-2; TRBD1 matches 8 bases. The CDR3 spans 15 residues. The germline CDR1 and CDR2 sequences are DFQATT and SNEGSKA (reference sequence). V trimming: 1 base; J trimming: 1 base; junction bases outside the gene matches: 2.

In its sample, this clonotype was seen a few times. The CDR3 bases are TGTGCCAGCAGCCAACTCCTGACTAGTAGGGTGGAGACCCAGTACTTC. Translating it yields CASSQLLTSRVETQYF. This chain links TRBV3-1 with TRBJ2-5; a possible D gene is TRBD2 (6 bases). Germline V lookup: CDR1 LGHDT, CDR2 YNNKEL (reference sequence). V was trimmed by 2 bases and J by 5 bases, leaving 18 bases between them. The CDR3 totals 16 residues.

The chain combines TRBV6-6 with TRBJ1-2; 10 nucleotides align to TRBD1. Germline loops: CDR1 MNHNY, CDR2 SVGAGI (reference sequence). V was clipped by 6 bases and J by 6 bases; unmatched bases: 7. This CDR3 has 14 residues. CDR3: CASSLTGGKNGYTF. CDR3 nucleotide sequence: TGTGCCAGCAGCCTGACAGGGGGCAAAAATGGCTACACCTTC.

This chain connects TRBV5-1 to TRBJ2-5; D call uncertain. The CDR3 extends over 15 amino acids. With 2 bases removed from V and 11 bases from J, the gap between germline ends came to 22 bases. CDR1 is SGHRS, CDR2 YFSETQ, per germline. As DNA, the CDR3 is TGCGCCAGCAGCTTTTTAGGGCCAGGACCCAATGAGCAGTACTTC. This gives the protein CASSFLGPGPNEQYF.

This clonotype has only a few counts. The V gene is TRBV5-1, the J gene TRBJ2-7, with 14 bases aligning to TRBD2. Germline V CDR1 and CDR2: SGHRS, YFSETQ. V lost 4 bases to trimming and J lost 4 bases; unmatched junction nucleotides: 7. The CDR3 sequence is 16 residues long. The CDR3 sequence: CASSPGTSGSHYEQYF. In DNA form, the CDR3 reads TGCGCCAGCAGCCCAGGGACTAGCGGGAGCCATTACGAGCAGTACTTC.

The chain is built from TRBV9 and TRBJ1-1; 7 bases align to TRBD1. V shed 5 bases and J 1 base; nucleotides not matched to a gene: 5. CDR1 is SGDLS and CDR2 is YYNGEE in the germline V gene. This CDR3 is built from 14 residues. The CDR3 DNA sequence: TGTGCCAGCAGTGTCCAGGGGGAGAACACTGAAGCTTTCTTT. This translates into CASSVQGENTEAFF.

The genes are TRBV20-1 and TRBJ1-1; 7 positions agree with TRBD1. This CDR3 has 13 residues. Germline V gene lookup returns CDR1 DFQATT and CDR2 SNEGSKA (reference sequence). Germline trimming cut 8 bases from V and 4 bases from J; bases unmatched to any gene: 10. CDR3 residues: CSPTGSVVTEAFF. The CDR3 bases are TGCAGTCCGACAGGGTCGGTAGTCACTGAAGCTTTCTTT.

This clonotype was observed a handful of times. J is TRBJ1-1 and V is TRBV29-1; D possibly corresponds to TRBD1 (5 bases). Trimming cost V 6 bases and J 3 bases, with 11 bases left between them. The germline CDR1 and CDR2 sequences are SQVTM and ANQGSEA. The CDR3 is 12 amino acids. The CDR3 reads CSVAEGYTEAFF. The CDR3 coding sequence is TGCAGCGTGGCAGAGGGGTACACTGAAGCTTTCTTT.

The chain couples TRBV5-1 to TRBJ2-5, with TRBD2 matching 15 bases. The CDR3 consists of 17 residues. Trimming at V came to 4 bases and at J to 5 bases, leaving 9 bases not matched to a gene. From germline, CDR1 is SGHRS and CDR2 YFSETQ. CDR3 coding DNA: TGCGCCAGCAGCCCCGGACTAGCGGGGGGGCTTGGGGAGACCCAGTACTTC. Protein: CASSPGLAGGLGETQYF.

The chain joins TRBV13 to TRBJ2-7; D is tentatively TRBD1 or TRBD2 (5 bases each). Trimming cost V 2 bases and J 3 bases, with 11 bases left between them. CDR3 size: 14 residues. Germline CDR1 reads PRHDT; CDR2 reads FYEKMQ (reference sequence). CDR3 in DNA: TGTGCCAGCAGCTTAAGGGGTAGCGACTACGAGCAGTACTTC. Encoded protein: CASSLRGSDYEQYF.